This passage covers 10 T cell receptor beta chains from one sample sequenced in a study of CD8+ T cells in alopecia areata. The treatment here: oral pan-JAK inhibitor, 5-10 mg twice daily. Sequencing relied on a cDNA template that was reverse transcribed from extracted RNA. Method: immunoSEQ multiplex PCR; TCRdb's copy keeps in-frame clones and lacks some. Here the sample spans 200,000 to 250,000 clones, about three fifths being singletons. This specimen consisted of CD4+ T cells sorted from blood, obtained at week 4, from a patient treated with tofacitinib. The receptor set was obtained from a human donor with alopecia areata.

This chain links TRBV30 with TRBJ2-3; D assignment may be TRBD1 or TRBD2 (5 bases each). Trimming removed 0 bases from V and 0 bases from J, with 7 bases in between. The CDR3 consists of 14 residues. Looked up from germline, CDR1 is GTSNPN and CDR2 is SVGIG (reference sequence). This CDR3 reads CAWSVGVSTDTQYF. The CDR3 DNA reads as TGTGCCTGGAGTGTGGGGGTGAGCACAGATACGCAGTATTTT.

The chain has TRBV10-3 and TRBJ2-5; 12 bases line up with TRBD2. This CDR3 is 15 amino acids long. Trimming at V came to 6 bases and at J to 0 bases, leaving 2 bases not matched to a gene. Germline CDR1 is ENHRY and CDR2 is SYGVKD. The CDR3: CAIRRLAGDQETQYF. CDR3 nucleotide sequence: TGTGCCATCAGACGACTAGCGGGGGACCAAGAGACCCAGTACTTC.

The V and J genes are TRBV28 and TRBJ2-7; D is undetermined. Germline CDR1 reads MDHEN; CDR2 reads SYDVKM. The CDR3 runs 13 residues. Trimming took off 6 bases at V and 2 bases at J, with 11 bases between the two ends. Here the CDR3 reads CASSPGDTYEQYF. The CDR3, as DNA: TGTGCCAGCAGCCCAGGAGATACCTACGAGCAGTACTTC. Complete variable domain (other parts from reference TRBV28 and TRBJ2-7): DVKVTQSSRYLVKRTGEKVFLECVQDMDHENMFWYRQDPGLGLRLIYFSYDVKMKEKGDIPEGYSVSREKKERFSLILESASTNQTSMYLCASSPGDTYEQYFGPGTRLTVT.

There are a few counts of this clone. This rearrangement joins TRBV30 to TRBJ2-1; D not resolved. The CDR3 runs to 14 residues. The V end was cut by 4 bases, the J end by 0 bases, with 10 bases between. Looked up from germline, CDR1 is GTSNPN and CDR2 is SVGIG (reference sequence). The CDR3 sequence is CAWTSISSYNEQFF. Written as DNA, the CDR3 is TGTGCCTGGACTAGTATCAGCTCCTACAATGAGCAGTTCTTC.

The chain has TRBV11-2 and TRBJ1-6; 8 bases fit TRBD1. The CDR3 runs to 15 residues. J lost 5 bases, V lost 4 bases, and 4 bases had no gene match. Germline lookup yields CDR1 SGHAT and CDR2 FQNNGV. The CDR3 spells CASSSQTGDNSPLHF. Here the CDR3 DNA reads TGTGCCAGCAGCTCCCAGACAGGGGATAATTCACCCCTCCACTTT.

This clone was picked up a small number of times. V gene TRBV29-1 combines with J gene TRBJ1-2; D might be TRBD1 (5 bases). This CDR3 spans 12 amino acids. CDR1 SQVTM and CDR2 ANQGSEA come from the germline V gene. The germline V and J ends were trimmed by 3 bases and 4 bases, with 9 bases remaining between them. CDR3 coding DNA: TGCAGCGTTGAGTACAGGACCTATGGCTACACCTTC. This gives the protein CSVEYRTYGYTF.

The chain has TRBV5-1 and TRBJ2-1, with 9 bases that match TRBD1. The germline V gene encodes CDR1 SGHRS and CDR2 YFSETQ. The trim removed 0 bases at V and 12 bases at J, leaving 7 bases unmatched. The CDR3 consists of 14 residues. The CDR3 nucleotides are TGCGCCAGCAGCTTGGCCACAGGGGGCTATGGGCAGTTCTTC. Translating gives CASSLATGGYGQFF.

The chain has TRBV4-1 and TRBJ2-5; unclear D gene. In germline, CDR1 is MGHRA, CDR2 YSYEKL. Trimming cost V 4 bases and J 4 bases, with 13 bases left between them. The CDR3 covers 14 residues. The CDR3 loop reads CASSLVGVGETQYF. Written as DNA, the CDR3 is TGCGCCAGCAGCCTAGTTGGGGTTGGAGAGACCCAGTACTTC.

The CDR3, as DNA: TGCGCCAGCAGCTTGGAGACAAACTACGAGCAGTACTTC. As protein: CASSLETNYEQYF. V is TRBV5-1 and J is TRBJ2-7, with D unclear. Germline CDR1 and CDR2: SGHRS and YFSETQ. The germline V and J ends were trimmed by 0 bases and 3 bases, with 7 bases remaining between them. The CDR3 extends over 13 amino acids.

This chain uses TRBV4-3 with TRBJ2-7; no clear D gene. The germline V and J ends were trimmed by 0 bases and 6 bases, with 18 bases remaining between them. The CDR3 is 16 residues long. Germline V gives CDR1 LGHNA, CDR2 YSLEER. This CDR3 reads CASSQDKNSVIREQYF. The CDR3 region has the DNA TGCGCCAGCAGCCAAGATAAGAACTCAGTCATACGCGAGCAGTACTTC.